These 31 T cell receptor beta chains share one sample of origin, sequenced in a study of patients and donors after allogeneic stem cell transplantation. Using its own MiXCR run on the RT-PCR reads, TCRdb lists one record per CDR3 protein. The table has 20,000 to 30,000 distinct CDR3 sequences, around 7.4% seen once. The sample was blood, either unsorted or a sorted T cell fraction (not recorded which). Receptor source: a human donor who was either an allogeneic HSCT recipient or a stem cell or donor lymphocyte infusion donor (not recorded which). It is not recorded whose cells these are; they may come from a transplant donor.

The table lists this clonotype with many counts. This sequence joins TRBV20-1 and TRBJ2-7; D is unresolved. The V gene lost 3 bases and the J gene lost 0 bases, with 9 bases spanning the gap. Germline CDR1 reads DFQATT; CDR2 reads SNEGSKA (reference sequence). This CDR3 spans 13 amino acids. The CDR3 sequence: CSARDPRSYEQYF. CDR3 bases: TGCAGTGCTAGGGACCCCCGCTCCTACGAGCAGTACTTC.

This clonotype was counted a single time. A much more abundant neighbour one base away suggests this may be a read error. The chain has TRBV27 and TRBJ2-7; a weak D match, TRBD1 (5 bases). The J call may not be correct, given that the DNA end is closer to TRBJ2-1. CDR1 is MNHEY, CDR2 SMNVEV, per germline (reference sequence). The CDR3 is made up of 13 amino acids. The CDR3 loop reads CASSKDSYYEQFF. CDR3 nucleotide sequence: TGTGCCAGCAGTAAAGACAGTTACTACGAGCAGTTCTTC.

In its sample, this clonotype was seen many times. The chain combines TRBV7-9 with TRBJ2-7; D not certain. The germline gives CDR1 SEHNR, CDR2 FQNEAQ (reference sequence). V was pared by 4 bases and J by 0 bases, with 7 bases between. The CDR3 extends over 13 amino acids. This chain's CDR3 is CASSSFDSYEQYF. The DNA of the CDR3 is TGTGCCAGCAGCTCATTCGACTCCTACGAGCAGTACTTC. Variable domain in full (rest from reference TRBV7-9 and TRBJ2-7): DTGVSQNPRHKITKRGQNVTFRCDPISEHNRLYWYRQTLGQGPEFLTYFQNEAQLEKSRLLSDRFSAERPKGSFSTLEIQRTEQGDSAMYLCASSSFDSYEQYFGPGTRLTVT.

This clonotype occurred many times. CDR3 sequence: CASSRGRLNTEAFF. The CDR3 coding sequence is TGCGCCAGCAGCAGGGGACGGTTGAACACTGAAGCTTTCTTT. V usage is TRBV5-1 and J usage is TRBJ1-1, with a tentative D call TRBD1 (5 bases). Germline V gene data show CDR1 as SGHRS and CDR2 as YFSETQ. The CDR3 is made up of 14 amino acids. Trimming took 4 bases from V and 0 from J, leaving 10 bases between them.

The chain employs TRBV7-3 and TRBJ1-4; D not resolved. With 2 bases removed from V and 7 bases from J, the gap between germline ends came to 2 bases. Germline values: CDR1 SGHTA, CDR2 FQGTGA. This CDR3 has 11 residues. CDR3 protein: CASSLCEKLFF. CDR3 DNA: TGTGCCAGCAGCTTATGTGAAAAACTGTTTTTT.

This clonotype was seen only a few times. The J gene is TRBJ2-5, the V gene TRBV5-1; D unresolved. The CDR3 sequence is 12 residues long. In germline, CDR1 is SGHRS, CDR2 YFSETQ. Trimming took off 3 bases at V and 4 bases at J, with 7 bases between the two ends. The CDR3 here is CASSSLGETQYF. CDR3 coding DNA: TGCGCCAGCAGCTCCCTCGGAGAGACCCAGTACTTC.

This clonotype was counted ten times or more. J is TRBJ2-7 and V is TRBV28; 9 bases fit TRBD1. CDR1 and CDR2 from the germline V gene are MDHEN and SYDVKM. The trim removed 3 bases at V and 0 bases at J, leaving 6 bases unmatched. The CDR3 extends over 16 amino acids. The CDR3 DNA sequence: TGTGCCAGCAGTTTCACCCCGGGACAGGGCTCCTACGAGCAGTACTTC. Translating it yields CASSFTPGQGSYEQYF.

Ten or more counts support this clonotype. V and J are TRBV18 and TRBJ1-5; the D gene is possibly TRBD1 (6 bases). Looked up from germline, CDR1 is KGHSH and CDR2 is LQKENI. V lost 5 bases, J lost 5 bases, and 13 bases lay in between. The CDR3 has 14 residues. This chain's CDR3 is CASSAQGSDQPQHF. CDR3 bases: TGTGCCAGCTCAGCACAGGGTTCGGATCAGCCCCAGCATTTT.

This clonotype was recorded a few times. The genes are TRBV12-3 or TRBV12-4 and TRBJ2-3; 8 nucleotides agree with TRBD2. This CDR3 region has 15 residues. After removal of 7 bases from V and 3 bases from J, the junction contained 9 bases not matched to a gene. CDR3 nucleotides: TGTGCCAGCACCCAAGCCAGCGGGAGAACAGATACGCAGTATTTT. It is translated as CASTQASGRTDTQYF.

The chain couples TRBV28 to TRBJ2-7; D may be TRBD2 (6 bases). CDR1 MDHEN and CDR2 SYDVKM come from the germline V gene. Trimming shortened V by 4 bases and J by 3 bases, and 16 bases separated the two germline ends. The CDR3 length is 15 residues. As DNA, the CDR3 is TGTGCCAGCAGTTCCTTTGGGGAGGTAGACTACGAGCAGTACTTC. The encoded protein is CASSSFGEVDYEQYF.

This clonotype was seen ten or more times. For the CDR3, the DNA is TGTGCCAGCAGTTCCCCCGGGATCCAAGAGACCCAGTACTTC. Protein product: CASSSPGIQETQYF. This chain links TRBV5-8 with TRBJ2-5; D is perhaps TRBD2 (5 bases). V lost 5 bases, J lost 1 base, and 12 bases lay in between. Germline V lookup: CDR1 SGHTS, CDR2 YDEGEE. The CDR3 extends over 14 amino acids.

Only a few counts were recorded for this clonotype. This chain joins TRBV6-5 and TRBJ2-3, with D uncertain. This CDR3 is built from 16 residues. V lost 4 bases and J lost 1, with 15 bases in between. Germline V gene data show CDR1 as MNHEY and CDR2 as SVGAGI. CDR3 sequence reads: CASSSYPGWGTDTQYF. The CDR3 DNA follows: TGTGCCAGCAGTTCTTACCCGGGCTGGGGCACAGATACGCAGTATTTT.

This clonotype was seen ten or more times. This chain joins TRBV12-3 or TRBV12-4 and TRBJ1-5; tentatively, D is TRBD1 (6 bases). The CDR3 loop spans 13 amino acids. The V and J ends lost 9 bases and 0 bases respectively, with 9 bases between them. The CDR3 bases are TGTGCCAGTGGACAGTATAGCAATCAGCCCCAGCATTTT. It codes for CASGQYSNQPQHF.

The chain carries TRBV5-4 and TRBJ2-5, with 9 bases that match TRBD1. J lost 4 bases, V lost 4 bases, and 2 bases had no gene match. CDR1 and CDR2 (germline): SGHNT, YYREEE (reference sequence). The CDR3 length is 13 residues. The CDR3 DNA reads as TGTGCCAGCAGCCCGGGACAGGGAGAGACCCAGTACTTC. Protein sequence: CASSPGQGETQYF.

This clonotype turned up a few times. The rearrangement joins TRBV2 to TRBJ1-3; no definite D call. Trimming pared 2 bases from V and 0 bases from J, leaving 5 bases between. This CDR3 is 14 amino acids long. The germline V gene has CDR1 SNHLY and CDR2 FYNNEI. CDR3 sequence: CASSEQSSGNTIYF. As DNA, the CDR3 is TGTGCCAGCAGTGAACAGAGCTCTGGAAACACCATATATTTT.

This chain links TRBV19 with TRBJ1-1, with D unresolved. Germline CDR1 is LNHDA and CDR2 is SQIVND (reference sequence). Between the trimmed V and J ends, which lost 1 base and 5 bases, there was a span of 8 bases. The CDR3 totals 13 residues. CDR3 bases: TGTGCCAGTAGTATAGTGACTGGAACTGAAGCTTTCTTT. The encoded protein is CASSIVTGTEAFF. Supplemented by reference TRBV19 and TRBJ1-1, the full variable domain reads DGGITQSPKYLFRKEGQNVTLSCEQNLNHDAMYWYRQDPGQGLRLIYYSQIVNDFQKGDIAEGYSVSREKKESFPLTVTSAQKNPTAFYLCASSIVTGTEAFFGQGTRLTVV.

This clonotype was seen at least ten times. This chain uses TRBV4-2 with TRBJ2-1, with TRBD1 matching over 10 bases. The CDR3 consists of 15 residues. Looked up from germline, CDR1 is LGHNA and CDR2 is YNFKEQ. The V and J ends lost 0 bases and 7 bases, in that order; junction bases with no gene match: 3. CDR3 DNA sequence: TGTGCCAGCAGCCAAGACGACAGGGGGCGGAATGAGCAGTTCTTC. Amino acid sequence: CASSQDDRGRNEQFF.

The chain has TRBV24-1 and TRBJ1-1; D gene ambiguous. Germline loops: CDR1 KGHDR, CDR2 SFDVKD. CDR3 length: 13 amino acids. Trimming removed 0 bases at V and 8 bases at J, with 9 bases between. CDR3 coding DNA: TGTGCCACCAGTGATTTGTTGGGGAGGGAAGCTTTCTTT. This encodes CATSDLLGREAFF.

This clonotype was found a few times. V usage is TRBV7-4 and J usage is TRBJ2-7; TRBD2 aligns across 8 bases. Per germline, CDR1 SGHVT and CDR2 SQSDAQ. The CDR3 runs to 15 residues. Losses at the gene ends were 5 bases for V and 3 bases for J; bases not matched to a gene: 9. The CDR3 nucleotides are TGTGCCAGCAGCCCCCCGGGACTAGACGACTACGAGCAGTACTTC. This codes for CASSPPGLDDYEQYF. Based on the CDR3 plus reference TRBV7-4 and TRBJ2-7, the full variable domain is GAGVSQSPRYKVAKRGRDVALRCDSISGHVTLYWYRQTLGQGSEVLTYSQSDAQRDKSGRPSGRFSAERPERSVSTLKIQRTEQGDSAVYLCASSPPGLDDYEQYFGPGTRLTVT.

This clonotype was seen more than once but under ten times. The rearrangement links TRBV27 to TRBJ1-5, with D possibly matching TRBD1 (6 bases). CDR3 length: 17 residues. V was clipped by 2 bases and J by 3 bases, with 17 bases between them. CDR1 and CDR2 (germline): MNHEY, SMNVEV (reference sequence). CDR3 DNA: TGTGCCAGCAGTTTACGTAGGGGGTTGGGGTTCAATCAGCCCCAGCATTTT. Translating it yields CASSLRRGLGFNQPQHF.

The V gene is TRBV7-9, the J gene TRBJ1-5, with 7 bases matching TRBD1. The CDR3 covers 14 residues. V was pared by 5 bases and J by 2 bases, with 3 bases of the junction left unmatched. Looked up from germline, CDR1 is SEHNR and CDR2 is FQNEAQ (reference sequence). The CDR3 reads CASSITGGNQPQHF. Written as DNA, the CDR3 is TGTGCCAGCAGCATCACAGGGGGCAATCAGCCCCAGCATTTT.

The chain carries TRBV6-1 and TRBJ2-7; tentative D call: TRBD1 (5 bases). CDR3 length: 15 residues. The germline CDR1 and CDR2 sequences are MNHNS and SASEGT. Trimming cost V 6 bases and J 4 bases, with 19 bases left between them. The CDR3 loop is CASSLTRVTSYEQYF. DNA of the CDR3: TGTGCCAGCAGCCTTACCAGGGTAACTTCATACGAGCAGTACTTC.

This clonotype came up many times. The rearrangement links TRBV7-8 to TRBJ2-7; the match to TRBD2 covers 9 bases. The germline gives CDR1 SGHVS, CDR2 FQNEAQ. This CDR3 contains 14 residues. Trimming at V came to 1 base and at J to 9 bases, leaving 7 bases not matched to a gene. The CDR3 DNA reads as TGTGCCAGCAGCTTAGACAATAGCGGGAGAGGGCAGTACTTC. Translation: CASSLDNSGRGQYF. Combining the CDR3 with reference TRBV7-8 and TRBJ2-7 gives the whole variable domain GAGVSQSPRYKVAKRGQDVALRCDPISGHVSLFWYQQALGQGPEFLTYFQNEAQLDKSGLPSDRFFAERPEGSVSTLKIQRTQQEDSAVYLCASSLDNSGRGQYFGPGTRLTVT.

Ten or more counts support this clonotype. The V gene is TRBV3-1, the J gene TRBJ2-1, with no clear D. CDR1 LGHDT and CDR2 YNNKEL come from the germline V gene (reference sequence). This CDR3 is 11 amino acids long. The ends were cut back, 2 bases at V and 9 bases at J, with 5 bases in the middle. The CDR3 DNA reads as TGTGCCAGCAGCCAAAGCTCTGAGCAGTTCTTC. This translates into CASSQSSEQFF.

This clonotype came up many times. The V gene is TRBV7-9, the J gene TRBJ1-5; 9 nucleotides align to TRBD1. The CDR3 length is 15 residues. Germline V gives CDR1 SEHNR, CDR2 FQNEAQ (reference sequence). J gave up 4 bases and V 5 bases, and 6 bases lay outside the gene matches. The CDR3 DNA reads TGTGCCAGCAGCGCACAGGGGGCAGGAAATCAGCCCCAGCATTTT. Encoded protein: CASSAQGAGNQPQHF. Together with reference TRBV7-9 and TRBJ1-5, the CDR3 gives the full variable domain: DTGVSQNPRHKITKRGQNVTFRCDPISEHNRLYWYRQTLGQGPEFLTYFQNEAQLEKSRLLSDRFSAERPKGSFSTLEIQRTEQGDSAMYLCASSAQGAGNQPQHFGDGTRLSIL.

Ten or more counts support this clonotype. The CDR3, as DNA: TGTGCCAGCAGCTTGAGGACGATCGGGTTGCGACCCTACGAGCAGTACTTC. Protein product: CASSLRTIGLRPYEQYF. The J gene is TRBJ2-7, the V gene TRBV7-2; the D is unclear. CDR3 length: 17 amino acids. The germline gives CDR1 SGHTA, CDR2 FQGNSA. The V end was cut by 3 bases, the J end by 2 bases, with 20 bases between.

In its sample, this clonotype was seen many times. A read error may produce the germline difference seen at one junction end. This chain joins TRBV7-3 and TRBJ1-1; D may be TRBD1 (5 bases). Germline assignment: CDR1 SGHTA and CDR2 FQGTGA. This CDR3 has 13 residues. This chain's CDR3 is CASTLQAGTEAFF. The CDR3 bases are TGTGCCAGCACCTTACAGGCCGGGACTGAAGCTTTCTTT.

The chain combines TRBV5-1 with TRBJ2-3; D is perhaps TRBD2 (6 bases). This CDR3 has 16 amino acids. CDR1 SGHRS and CDR2 YFSETQ come from the germline V gene. V was shortened by 1 base and J by 6 bases, with 18 bases between the two germline ends. CDR3 sequence (DNA): TGCGCCAGCAGCTTGTTGGCGGGGATGGGCAAGGATACGCAGTATTTT. Residues: CASSLLAGMGKDTQYF.

This clonotype was seen at least ten times. The chain has TRBV7-2 and TRBJ2-2; D might be TRBD1 or TRBD2, each matching 6 bases. In germline, CDR1 is SGHTA, CDR2 FQGNSA. V dropped 3 bases and J dropped 4 bases, with 15 bases sitting between them. The CDR3 covers 16 residues. The CDR3 sequence: CASSLWRGWGTGELFF. In nucleotides, the CDR3 is TGTGCCAGCAGCTTGTGGAGGGGGTGGGGCACCGGGGAGCTGTTTTTT.

The J gene is TRBJ2-7, the V gene TRBV6-5; 10 nucleotides match TRBD2. The CDR3 is made up of 15 amino acids. Trimming at V came to 4 bases and at J to 2 bases, leaving 5 bases not matched to a gene. CDR1 and CDR2 (germline): MNHEY, SVGAGI. The CDR3 loop reads CASSSTSGFTYEQYF. The DNA for the CDR3 is TGTGCCAGCAGTTCGACTAGCGGGTTTACCTACGAGCAGTACTTC.

Many counts were recorded for this clonotype. The chain joins TRBV11-3 to TRBJ1-1, with D unresolved. The ends were cut back, 4 bases at V and 0 bases at J, with 6 bases in the middle. Per germline, CDR1 SGHNT and CDR2 YENEEA. The length of the CDR3 is 13 residues. CDR3 sequence (DNA): TGTGCCAGCAGCTCCGGCGTGAACACTGAAGCTTTCTTT. It translates to CASSSGVNTEAFF.